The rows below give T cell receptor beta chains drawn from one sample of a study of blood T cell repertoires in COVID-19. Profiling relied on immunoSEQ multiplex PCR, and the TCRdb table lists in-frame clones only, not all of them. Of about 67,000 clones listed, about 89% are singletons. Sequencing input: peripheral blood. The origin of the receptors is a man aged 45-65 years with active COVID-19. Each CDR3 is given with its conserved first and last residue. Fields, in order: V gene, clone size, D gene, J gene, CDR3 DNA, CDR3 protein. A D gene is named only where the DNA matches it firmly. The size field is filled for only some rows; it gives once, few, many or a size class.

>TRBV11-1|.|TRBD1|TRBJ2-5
TGTGCCAGCAGCTTATCGACAGGGAAAGAGACCCAGTACTTC
CASSLSTGKETQYF
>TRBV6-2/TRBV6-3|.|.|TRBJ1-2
TGTGCCAGCAGTTACTCGAGGGGGTCCCTAAACACGGATGGCTACACCTTC
CASSYSRGSLNTDGYTF
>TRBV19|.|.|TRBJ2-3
TGTGCCAGTAAGGAGGGATGGGGCACAGATACGCAGTATTTT
CASKEGWGTDTQYF
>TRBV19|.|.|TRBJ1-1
TGTGCCAGTAGTACCCCACGATCTTCAGGTAGGGGGAGATCTGAAGCTTTCTTT
CASSTPRSSGRGRSEAFF
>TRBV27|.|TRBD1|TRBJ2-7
TGTGCCAGCAGCGGGACAGGGCTAACCTACGAGCAGTACTTC
CASSGTGLTYEQYF
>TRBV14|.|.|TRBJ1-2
TGTGCCAGCAGCCACAGAACCTTCTATGGCTACACCTTC
CASSHRTFYGYTF
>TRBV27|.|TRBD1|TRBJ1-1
TGTGCCAGCAGGGGCAGGGTCAGGGGGACTGAAGCTTTCTTT
CASRGRVRGTEAFF
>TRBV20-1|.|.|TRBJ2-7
TGCAGTGCTAGTGGAAGCAGGGTCTACGAGCAGTACTTC
CSASGSRVYEQYF
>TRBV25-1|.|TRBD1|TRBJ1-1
TGTGCCAGCAGCGTCAGGGGGGACACTGAAGCTTTCTTT
CASSVRGDTEAFF
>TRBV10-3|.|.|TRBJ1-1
TGTGCCGCCCAGGGCGATTCGAACACTGAAGCTTTCTTT
CAAQGDSNTEAFF
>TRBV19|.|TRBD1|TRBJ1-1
TGTGCCAGTAGCCGCGAGGGCAGACAGGGATGGGTGAACACTGAAGCTTTCTTT
CASSREGRQGWVNTEAFF
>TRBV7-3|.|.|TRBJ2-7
TGTGCCAGCAGCTTAATCGGATTAGCTGGGGAGCAGTACTTC
CASSLIGLAGEQYF
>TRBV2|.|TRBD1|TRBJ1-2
TGTGCCAGCCGAAACCGTTTGACAGGGATCTATGGCTACACCTTC
CASRNRLTGIYGYTF
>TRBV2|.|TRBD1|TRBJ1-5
TGTGCCAGCAGTGAACTTGGGGACAGCTATCAGCCCCAGCATTTT
CASSELGDSYQPQHF
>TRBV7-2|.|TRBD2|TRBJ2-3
TGTGCCAGCAGCTTATGGAGTAGCGGGAGCACAGATACGCAGTATTTT
CASSLWSSGSTDTQYF
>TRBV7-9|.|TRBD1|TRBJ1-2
TGTGCCAGCAGCTTAGGCGGGACAGGGGGCAACTATGGCTACACCTTC
CASSLGGTGGNYGYTF
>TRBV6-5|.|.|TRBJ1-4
TGTGCCAGCAAACCAGGGACTAATGAAAAACTGTTTTTT
CASKPGTNEKLFF
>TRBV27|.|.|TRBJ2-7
TGTGCCAGCAGATTCAGCGGATCCTACGAGCAGTACTTC
CASRFSGSYEQYF
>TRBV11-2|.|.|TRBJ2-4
TGTGCCAGCAGCTTCGGGACTTACAAAAACATTCAGTACTTC
CASSFGTYKNIQYF
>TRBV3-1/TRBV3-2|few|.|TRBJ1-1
TGTGCCAGCAGCCAAGTAGGGGGGAACACTGAAGCTTTCTTT
CASSQVGGNTEAFF
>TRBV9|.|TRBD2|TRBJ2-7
TGTGCCAGCAGCGTAGCTGGAAGCGGGGCCTACGAGCAGTACTTC
CASSVAGSGAYEQYF
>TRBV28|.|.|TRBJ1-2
TGTGCCAGCAGTTTATTAGCCGGATATGGCTACACCTTC
CASSLLAGYGYTF
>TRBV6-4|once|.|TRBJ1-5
TGTGCCAGCAGTGAAAGGGGGGGGGATCAGCCCCAGCATTTT
CASSERGGDQPQHF
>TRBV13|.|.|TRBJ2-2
TGTGCCAGCAGCTTAAACAAGGGGGAGCTGTTTTTT
CASSLNKGELFF
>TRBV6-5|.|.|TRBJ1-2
TGTGCCAGCAGCGGTAGACTGAACTATGGCTACACCTTC
CASSGRLNYGYTF
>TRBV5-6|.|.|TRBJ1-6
TGTGCCAGCAGCGGGACACTTTTCGGGGATTCACCCCTCCACTTT
CASSGTLFGDSPLHF
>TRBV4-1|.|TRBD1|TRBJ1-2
TGCGCCAGCAGCCTGTTTCCGGGACAGGGGGTAGAAGACTATGGCTACACCTTC
CASSLFPGQGVEDYGYTF
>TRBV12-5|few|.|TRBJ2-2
TGTGCTAGTGGTTTTGGGGGCGTTAACACCGGGGAGCTGTTTTTT
CASGFGGVNTGELFF
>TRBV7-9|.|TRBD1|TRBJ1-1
TGTGCCAGCAGCTCAGGACAGGGTGGGTTCACTGAAGCTTTCTTT
CASSSGQGGFTEAFF
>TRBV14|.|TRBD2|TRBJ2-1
TGTGCCAGCAGCCAACTAGCGGGCCCTCCTCAGTTCTTC
CASSQLAGPPQFF
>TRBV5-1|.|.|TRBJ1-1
TGCGCCAGCAGCTTGGCCGGCGGGGTAGGCATCGAAGCTTTCTTT
CASSLAGGVGIEAFF
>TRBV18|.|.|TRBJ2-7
TGTGCCAGCTCACCGTCTACAGACTCCTACGAGCAGTACTTC
CASSPSTDSYEQYF
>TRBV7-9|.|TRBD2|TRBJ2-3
TGTGCCGACACGGCTAGCGGGAGGTCCGATACGCAGTATTTT
CADTASGRSDTQYF
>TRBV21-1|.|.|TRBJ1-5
TGTGCCAGCAACGGTTTGACAGGCCTTGATCAGCCCCAGCATTTT
CASNGLTGLDQPQHF
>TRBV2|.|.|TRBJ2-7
TGTGCCAGCAGTGAAAGGGACCCCAGGGGGGCCCAATTGTACTTC
CASSERDPRGAQLYF
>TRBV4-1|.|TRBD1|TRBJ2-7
TGCGCCAGCAGCCAAGACTCGGACAGGGTTGGAGAGCAGTACTTC
CASSQDSDRVGEQYF
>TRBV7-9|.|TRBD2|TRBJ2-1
TGTGCCAGCAGCTGGAATAAACGGGACTACTACAATGAGCAGTTCTTC
CASSWNKRDYYNEQFF
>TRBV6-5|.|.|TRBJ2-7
TGTGCCGTCGAGGGGGGGGCGCGAGAGCAGTACTTC
CAVEGGAREQYF
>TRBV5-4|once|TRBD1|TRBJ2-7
TGTGCCAGCAGCCGTTCGGACAGGCTGAACTACGAGCAGTACTTC
CASSRSDRLNYEQYF
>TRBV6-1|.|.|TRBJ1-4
TGTGCCAGCAGTGACAGGGAGGACGAAAAACTGTTTTTT
CASSDREDEKLFF
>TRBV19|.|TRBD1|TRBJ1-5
TGTGCCAGTAGTATATATTGGGGACAGGGAGATAGTCAGCCCCAGCATTTT
CASSIYWGQGDSQPQHF
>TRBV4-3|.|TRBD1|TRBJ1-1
TGCGCCAGCAGCCAAGTTCCGGGACAGATACAGAACACTGAAGCTTTCTTT
CASSQVPGQIQNTEAFF
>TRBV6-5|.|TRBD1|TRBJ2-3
TGTGCCAGCAGACGACAGGGGGCATTAAGAGATACGCAGTATTTT
CASRRQGALRDTQYF
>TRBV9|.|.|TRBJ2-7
TGTGCCAGCAGCGTAGACCCGAAGAGCTCCTACGAGCAGTACTTC
CASSVDPKSSYEQYF
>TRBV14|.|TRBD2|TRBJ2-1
TGTGCCAGCAGCCCCAACCTAGCGGGAGGGGGATATGAGCAGTTCTTC
CASSPNLAGGGYEQFF
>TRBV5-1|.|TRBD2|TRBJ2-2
TGCGCCAGCAGCGCGGGGACTAGCGGGAGCCCCAGAAGAGGGGAGCTGTTTTTT
CASSAGTSGSPRRGELFF
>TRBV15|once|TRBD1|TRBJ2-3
TGTGCCACCAGCAGGGAACAGGGGGCAAGAACGCAGTATTTT
CATSREQGARTQYF
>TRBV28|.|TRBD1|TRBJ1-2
TGTGCCAGCAGGACAGGGGAGGGCTATGGCTACACCTTC
CASRTGEGYGYTF
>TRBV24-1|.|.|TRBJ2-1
TGTGCCACCAGTGTGGTCAGGGGGGTCGAGAATGAGCAGTTCTTC
CATSVVRGVENEQFF
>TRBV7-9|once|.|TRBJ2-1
TGTGCCAGCAGCTTAGCAGGGGTTAACGGTGAGCAGTTCTTC
CASSLAGVNGEQFF